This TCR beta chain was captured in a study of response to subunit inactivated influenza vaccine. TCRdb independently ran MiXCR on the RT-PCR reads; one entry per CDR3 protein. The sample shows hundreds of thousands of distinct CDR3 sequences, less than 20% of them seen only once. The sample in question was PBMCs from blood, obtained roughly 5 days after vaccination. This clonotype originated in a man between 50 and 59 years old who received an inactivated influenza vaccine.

Here the CDR3 DNA reads TGTGCCAGCAGCGTTGATGGGAACAAACCAAGCTCCTACGAGCAGTACTTC. It codes for CASSVDGNKPSSYEQYF. The chain is built from TRBV7-9 and TRBJ2-7, with D hard to call. Germline CDR1 reads SEHNR; CDR2 reads FQNEAQ (reference sequence). V was trimmed by 5 bases and J by 0 bases, leaving 20 bases between them. This CDR3 comprises 17 residues.